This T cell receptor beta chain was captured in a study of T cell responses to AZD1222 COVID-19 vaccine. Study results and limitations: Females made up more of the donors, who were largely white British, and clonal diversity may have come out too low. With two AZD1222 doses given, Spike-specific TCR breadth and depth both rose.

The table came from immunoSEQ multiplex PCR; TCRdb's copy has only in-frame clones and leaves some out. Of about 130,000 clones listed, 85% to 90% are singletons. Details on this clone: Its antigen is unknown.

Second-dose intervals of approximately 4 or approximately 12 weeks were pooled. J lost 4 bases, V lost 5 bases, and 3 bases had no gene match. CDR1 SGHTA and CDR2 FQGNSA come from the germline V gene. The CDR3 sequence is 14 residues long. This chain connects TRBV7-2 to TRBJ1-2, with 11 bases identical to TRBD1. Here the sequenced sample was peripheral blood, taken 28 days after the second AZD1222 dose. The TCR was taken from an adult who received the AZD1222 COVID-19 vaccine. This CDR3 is CASSPGQGAYGYTF. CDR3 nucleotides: TGTGCCAGCAGCCCAGGACAGGGGGCCTATGGCTACACCTTC.